This T cell receptor beta chain was retrieved from a study of molecular identifiers for immune sequencing clone quantification. General study points: In cases of identical TCR molecules sharing a barcode, highly expanded clone sizes could be underestimated.

The CDR3 sequence is 11 residues long. Trimming left V 8 bases short and J 3 bases short, with 4 bases between. The germline CDR1 and CDR2 sequences are SGHAT and FQDESV (reference sequence). TCRdb re-called the PCR reads through MiXCR, storing one row per CDR3 protein. The sample holds under 650,000 distinct CDR3 sequences, just under 20% seen once. This clonotype occurred many times. Antigen specificity is unknown. Naive CD8 T cells, phenotype CD8+CD4-CCR7+CD45RA+, were sorted. The source of this sequence is a human donor in good health. Some libraries in this study had Jurkat cell RNA spiked in. V gene TRBV11-1 combines with J gene TRBJ2-2; D call uncertain. The sample comprised naive CD8+ T cells from blood, with Jurkat cell RNA spiked in. Subset reported: FACS-sorted CD8+CD4-CCR7+CD45RA+ naive T cells. CDR3 nucleotide sequence: TGTGCCAGCGGGTACACCGGGGAGCTGTTTTTT. Translated: CASGYTGELFF.